This T cell receptor (beta chain) was sequenced in a study of shared clonotypes between healthy human individuals. Study findings and constraints: Of the naive CD4 clonotypes, 4% to 5% were shared across several donors.

Positive CCR7 selection of CD45RO-negative cells yielded the naive CD8 cells, and terminally differentiated effector memory CD45RA+ cells were excluded. Produced via immunoSEQ multiplex PCR; TCRdb's table is partial and in-frame only. The sample includes roughly 2,000,000 clones, roughly 94% seen only once; the top ten take 1.2%. Concerning this clone itself: What it recognizes is unknown.

There are 14 residues in the CDR3. V lost 2 bases, J lost 9 bases, and 15 bases lay in between. Germline V gene sequence: CDR1 SGHKS, CDR2 YYEKEE (reference sequence). This receptor was obtained from a man between 18 and 29 years old in good health. V usage is TRBV5-5 and J usage is TRBJ2-1; tentatively, D is TRBD1 (7 bases). The sequenced sample consisted of naive CD8+ T cells sorted from blood. Here the CDR3 reads CASSFRLRGVEQFF. In DNA form, the CDR3 reads TGTGCCAGCAGCTTCCGTCTCAGGGGGGTTGAGCAGTTCTTC.